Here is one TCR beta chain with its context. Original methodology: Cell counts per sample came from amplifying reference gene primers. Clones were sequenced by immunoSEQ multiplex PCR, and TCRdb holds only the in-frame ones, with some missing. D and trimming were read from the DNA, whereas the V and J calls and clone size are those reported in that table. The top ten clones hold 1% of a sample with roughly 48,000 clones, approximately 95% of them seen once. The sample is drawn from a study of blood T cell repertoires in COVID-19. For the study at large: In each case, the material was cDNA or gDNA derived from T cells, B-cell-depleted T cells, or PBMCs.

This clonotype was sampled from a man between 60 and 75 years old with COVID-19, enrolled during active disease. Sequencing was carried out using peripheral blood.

CDR3 sequence (DNA): TGTGCCAGCAGCCCCGACAGGGGGCGATACGAGCAGTACTTC. It codes for CASSPDRGRYEQYF. The chain has TRBV7-8 and TRBJ2-7, with TRBD1 matching 10 bases. The CDR3 totals 14 residues. Germline values: CDR1 SGHVS, CDR2 FQNEAQ. Trimming removed 5 bases from V and 4 bases from J; junction bases left unmatched: 5.